The present T cell receptor beta chain was sequenced within a study of regulatory T cells in long-lasting Graves disease. Arm-PCR of CDR3 regions and iRepertoire HTBI primers were the basis on which TCR beta libraries were built. TCRdb redid the calling of the multiplex PCR reads with MiXCR, one entry per CDR3 protein. The repertoire holds under 400,000 distinct CDR3 sequences, with approximately 15% as singletons. The CDR3 runs to 15 residues. V was trimmed by 1 base and J by 10 bases, leaving 14 bases between them. Study results and limitations: Newly diagnosed Graves' patients exceeded persistent ones in TCR diversity. Segments TRBV28, TRBJ1-2 and TRBJ2-5 showed preferential usage in persistent disease.

Described time point: newly diagnosed GD, antithyroid drugs for less than 3 months. From RNA extracted from PBMCs, the TCR library was made. With regard to this clonotype: The antigen is undetermined.

A further study also used this sample, focusing on T cells in Graves' hyperthyroidism and ophthalmopathy. This second study notes: Diagnoses were established using clinical symptoms, serum thyroxine and TRAb, thyroid ultrasound and orbital computed tomography. Carried out on the TCR CDR3, a first-round RT-PCR used the HTBI primer set.

This chain links TRBV12-3 or TRBV12-4 with TRBJ1-6, with D unclear. The material was peripheral blood mononuclear cells (PBMCs), obtained at new diagnosis, from a patient treated with antithyroid drugs. The clonotype comes from a man aged 35 to 55 with Graves disease. In DNA, the CDR3 is TGTGCCAGCAGTTTAGTCGGCCCGGCGGGGTCACCCCTCCACTTT. Translation gives CASSLVGPAGSPLHF.